Listed below are T cell receptor beta chains from one sample, sequenced in a study of OX40 agonist ivuxolimab in advanced cancers. Data came from immunoSEQ multiplex PCR; TCRdb stores just in-frame clones and leaves some out. Of tens of thousands of clones in the sample, over 75% are singletons; the top ten hold about 0.26%. Sequences were derived from CD4+ or CD8+ T cells sorted from blood, sampled in a trial of the OX40 agonist ivuxolimab. Receptor source: an adult with an advanced solid tumor such as melanoma, head and neck, liver or kidney cancer. Each CDR3 is given with its conserved first and last residue. D genes are given only for firm matches. Only some rows state a clone size, as once, few, many or a class for expanded clones.

J gene: TRBJ1-1
clone size: -
V gene: TRBV4-1
CDR3 length: 14
D gene: TRBD1
CDR3 protein: CASSGPGGNTEAFF
CDR3 DNA: TGCGCCAGCAGCGGCCCAGGGGGGAACACTGAAGCTTTCTTT

J gene: TRBJ2-7
clone size: once
V gene: TRBV18
CDR3 length: 14
D gene: TRBD1
CDR3 protein: CASSPAQGPYEQYF
CDR3 DNA: TGTGCCAGCTCACCAGCACAGGGGCCCTACGAGCAGTACTTC

J gene: TRBJ2-3
clone size: -
V gene: TRBV18
CDR3 length: 12
D gene: -
CDR3 protein: CASSPNTDTQYF
CDR3 DNA: TGTGCCAGCTCCCCGAACACAGATACGCAGTATTTT

J gene: TRBJ2-1
clone size: -
V gene: TRBV20-1
CDR3 length: 11
D gene: -
CDR3 protein: CSATGTVEQFF
CDR3 DNA: TGCAGTGCTACTGGGACTGTCGAGCAGTTCTTC

J gene: TRBJ1-2
clone size: -
V gene: TRBV27
CDR3 length: 11
D gene: -
CDR3 protein: CEVGTIYGYTF
CDR3 DNA: TGTGAGGTCGGGACAATTTACGGCTACACCTTC

J gene: TRBJ2-5
clone size: -
V gene: TRBV4-1
CDR3 length: 20
D gene: -
CDR3 protein: CASSQDLTGNFLPNWETQYF
CDR3 DNA: TGCGCCAGCAGCCAAGACTTAACAGGGAATTTCCTCCCAAATTGGGAGACCCAGTACTTC

J gene: TRBJ1-1
clone size: few
V gene: TRBV28
CDR3 length: 10
D gene: TRBD1
CDR3 protein: CATEDREAFF
CDR3 DNA: TGTGCCACCGAGGACAGGGAAGCTTTCTTT

J gene: TRBJ2-2
clone size: -
V gene: TRBV10-2
CDR3 length: 13
D gene: -
CDR3 protein: CASSEGGDGELFF
CDR3 DNA: TGCGCCAGCAGTGAAGGGGGGGACGGGGAGCTGTTTTTT

J gene: TRBJ1-2
clone size: -
V gene: TRBV19
CDR3 length: 14
D gene: -
CDR3 protein: CASSILTGNYGYTF
CDR3 DNA: TGTGCCAGTAGTATTTTGACTGGTAACTATGGCTACACCTTC

J gene: TRBJ2-7
clone size: -
V gene: TRBV11-2
CDR3 length: 16
D gene: TRBD2
CDR3 protein: CASSATTSGRGYEQYF
CDR3 DNA: TGTGCCAGCAGCGCGACGACTAGCGGGAGGGGGTACGAGCAGTACTTC